The T cell receptor (beta chain) described here comes from a study of CD8 T cell repertoires and HIV-1 epitope variants. Germline CDR1 is MNHNS and CDR2 is SASEGT. V was pared by 5 bases and J by 5 bases, with 1 base between. The CDR3 is 10 amino acids. Points on this clone: What it binds is not known.

The assay was immunoSEQ multiplex PCR, and TCRdb's table has in-frame clones only and misses some. This sample has about 5,600 clones, with under 65% found just once. The origin of this receptor is a male donor with HIV. The rearrangement joins TRBV6-1 to TRBJ2-1; no firm D call. The sample consisted of cultured CD8+ T cells derived from PBMCs. CDR3 sequence (DNA): TGTGCCAGCAGTCACAATGAGCAGTTCTTC. Residues: CASSHNEQFF.